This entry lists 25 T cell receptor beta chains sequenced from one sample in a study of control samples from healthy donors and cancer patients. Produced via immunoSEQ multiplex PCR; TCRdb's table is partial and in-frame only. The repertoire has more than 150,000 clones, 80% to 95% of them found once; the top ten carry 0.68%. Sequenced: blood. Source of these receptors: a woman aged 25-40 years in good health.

CDR3 in amino acids: CASSLVPNTGELFF. The CDR3 nucleotides read TGCGCCAGCAGCTTGGTTCCGAACACCGGGGAGCTGTTTTTT. This chain joins TRBV5-1 and TRBJ2-2; D unresolved. Between the trimmed V and J ends, which lost 0 bases and 0 bases, there was a span of 3 bases. This CDR3 has 14 residues. The germline gives CDR1 SGHRS, CDR2 YFSETQ.

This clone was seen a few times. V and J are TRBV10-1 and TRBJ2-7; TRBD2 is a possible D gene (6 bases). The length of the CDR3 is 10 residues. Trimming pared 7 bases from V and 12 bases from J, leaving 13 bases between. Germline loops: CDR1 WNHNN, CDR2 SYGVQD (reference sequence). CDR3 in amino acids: CASTDGGRYF. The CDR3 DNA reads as TGCGCCAGCACCGACGGGGGACGGTACTTC.

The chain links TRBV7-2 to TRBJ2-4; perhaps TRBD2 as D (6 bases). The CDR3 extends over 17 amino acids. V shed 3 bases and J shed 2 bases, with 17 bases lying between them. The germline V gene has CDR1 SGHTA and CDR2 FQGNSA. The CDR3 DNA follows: TGTGCCAGCAGCTTCCCGGGTCTAGCGAAGCCCAAAAACATTCAGTACTTC. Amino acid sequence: CASSFPGLAKPKNIQYF.

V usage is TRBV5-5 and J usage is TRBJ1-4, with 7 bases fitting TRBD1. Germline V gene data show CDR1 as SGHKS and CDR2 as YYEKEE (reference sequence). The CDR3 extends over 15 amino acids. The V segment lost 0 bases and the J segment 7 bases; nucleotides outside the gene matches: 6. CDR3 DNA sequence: TGTGCCAGCAGCTTGGAGGGGGCGATGGTTGAAAAACTGTTTTTT. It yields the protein CASSLEGAMVEKLFF.

CDR3 coding DNA: TGTGCCAGCAGCCTAGACGGGGGCGGACAGCCCCAGCATTTT. Protein sequence: CASSLDGGGQPQHF. The chain has TRBV3-1 (or the pseudogene TRBV3-2) and TRBJ1-5, with D possibly being TRBD1 (6 bases). There are 14 residues in the CDR3. Germline values: CDR1 LGHDT, CDR2 YNNKEL (reference sequence). The germline V and J ends were trimmed by 4 bases and 7 bases, with 14 bases remaining between them.

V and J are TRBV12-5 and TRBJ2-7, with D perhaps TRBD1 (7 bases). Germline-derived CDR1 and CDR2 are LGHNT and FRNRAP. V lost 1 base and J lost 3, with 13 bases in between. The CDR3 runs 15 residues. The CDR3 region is CASGLGNRGLYEQYF. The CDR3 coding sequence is TGTGCTAGTGGTTTGGGGAACAGGGGACTCTACGAGCAGTACTTC.

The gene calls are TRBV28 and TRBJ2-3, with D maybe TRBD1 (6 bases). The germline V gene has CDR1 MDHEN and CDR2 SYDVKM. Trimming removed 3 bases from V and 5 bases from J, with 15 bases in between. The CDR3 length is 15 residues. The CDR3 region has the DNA TGTGCCAGCAGTTTCCCCCTAACAGGGCGAGATACGCAGTATTTT. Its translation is CASSFPLTGRDTQYF.

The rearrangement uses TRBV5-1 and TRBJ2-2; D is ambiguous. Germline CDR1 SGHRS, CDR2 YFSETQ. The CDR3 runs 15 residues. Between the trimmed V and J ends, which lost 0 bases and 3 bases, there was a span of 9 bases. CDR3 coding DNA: TGCGCCAGCAGCTTGGCCCAGGTGGACACCGGGGAGCTGTTTTTT. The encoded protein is CASSLAQVDTGELFF.

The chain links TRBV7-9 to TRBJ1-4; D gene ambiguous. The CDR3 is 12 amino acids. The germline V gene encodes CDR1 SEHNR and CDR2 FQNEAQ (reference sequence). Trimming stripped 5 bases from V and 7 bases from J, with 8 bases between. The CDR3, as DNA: TGTGCCAGCAGCCCCGAAAGTGAAAAACTGTTTTTT. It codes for CASSPESEKLFF. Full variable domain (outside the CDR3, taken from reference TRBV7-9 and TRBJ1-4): DTGVSQNPRHKITKRGQNVTFRCDPISEHNRLYWYRQTLGQGPEFLTYFQNEAQLEKSRLLSDRFSAERPKGSFSTLEIQRTEQGDSAMYLCASSPESEKLFFGSGTQLSVL.

CDR3 DNA sequence: TGTGCCACCAGCAGGGGGGGAGGTCCCAACACCGGGGAGCTGTTTTTT. This gives the protein CATSRGGGPNTGELFF. The chain couples TRBV15 to TRBJ2-2; the D gene is possibly TRBD2 (6 bases). Germline CDR1 and CDR2: LNHNV and YYDKDF (reference sequence). CDR3 size: 16 residues. Trimming pared 3 bases from V and 2 bases from J, leaving 13 bases between.

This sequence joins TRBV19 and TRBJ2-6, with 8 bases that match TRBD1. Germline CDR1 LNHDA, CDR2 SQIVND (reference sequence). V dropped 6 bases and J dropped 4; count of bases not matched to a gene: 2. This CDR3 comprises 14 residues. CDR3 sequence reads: CASRDRVGANVLTF. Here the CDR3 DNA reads TGTGCCAGTAGGGACAGGGTGGGGGCCAACGTCCTGACTTTC.

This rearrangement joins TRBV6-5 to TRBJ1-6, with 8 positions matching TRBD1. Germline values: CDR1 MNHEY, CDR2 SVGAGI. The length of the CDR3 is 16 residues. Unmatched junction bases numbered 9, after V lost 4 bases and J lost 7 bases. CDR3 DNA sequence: TGTGCCAGCAGTTCCCGGGACAGGCTGGACAATTCACCCCTCCACTTT. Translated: CASSSRDRLDNSPLHF.

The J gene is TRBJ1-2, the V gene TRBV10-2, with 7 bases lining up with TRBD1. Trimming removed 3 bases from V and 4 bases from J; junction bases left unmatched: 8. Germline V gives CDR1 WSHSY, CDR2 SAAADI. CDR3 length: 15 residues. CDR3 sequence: CASSDTGERGYGYTF. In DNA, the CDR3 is TGCGCCAGCAGTGACACAGGGGAGAGAGGCTATGGCTACACCTTC.

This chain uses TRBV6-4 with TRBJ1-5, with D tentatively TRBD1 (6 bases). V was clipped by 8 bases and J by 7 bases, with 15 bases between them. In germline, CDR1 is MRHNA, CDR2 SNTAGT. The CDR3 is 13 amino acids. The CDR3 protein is CASRTGFGQPQHF. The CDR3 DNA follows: TGTGCCAGCCGAACAGGGTTCGGCCAGCCCCAGCATTTT.

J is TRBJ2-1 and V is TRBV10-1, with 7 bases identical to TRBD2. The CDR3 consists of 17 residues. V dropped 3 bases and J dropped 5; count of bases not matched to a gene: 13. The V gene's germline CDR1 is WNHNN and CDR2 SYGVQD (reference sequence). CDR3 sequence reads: CASSEFPSSGVDNEQFF. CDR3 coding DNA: TGCGCCAGCAGTGAATTCCCTTCTAGCGGAGTAGACAATGAGCAGTTCTTC.

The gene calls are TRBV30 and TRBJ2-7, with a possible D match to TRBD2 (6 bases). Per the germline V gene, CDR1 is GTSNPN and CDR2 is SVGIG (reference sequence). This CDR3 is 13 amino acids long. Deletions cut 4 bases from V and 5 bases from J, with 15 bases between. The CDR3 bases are TGTGCCTGGAACGGAGGGACTGGCCACGAGCAGTACTTC. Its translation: CAWNGGTGHEQYF.

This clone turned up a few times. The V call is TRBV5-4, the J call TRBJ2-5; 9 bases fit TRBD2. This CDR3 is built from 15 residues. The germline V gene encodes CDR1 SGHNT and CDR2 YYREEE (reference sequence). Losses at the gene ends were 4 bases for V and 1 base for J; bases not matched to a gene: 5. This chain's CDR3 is CASSRLAEAQETQYF. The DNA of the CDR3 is TGTGCCAGCAGCCGACTAGCGGAGGCCCAAGAGACCCAGTACTTC.

The CDR3 DNA sequence: TGTGCCAGCAGCCAGCTGGCCGTTGCTGGCTCTGGAAACACCATATATTTT. This codes for CASSQLAVAGSGNTIYF. The chain carries TRBV3-1 (or the pseudogene TRBV3-2) and TRBJ1-3; D remains unclear. V lost 3 bases, J lost 0 bases, and 15 bases lay in between. Per the germline V gene, CDR1 is LGHDT and CDR2 is YNNKEL (reference sequence). The CDR3 is made up of 17 amino acids.

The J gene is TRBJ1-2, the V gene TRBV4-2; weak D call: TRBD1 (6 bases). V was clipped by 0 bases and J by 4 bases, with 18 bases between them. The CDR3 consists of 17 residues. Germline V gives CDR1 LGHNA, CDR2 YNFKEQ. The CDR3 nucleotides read TGTGCCAGCAGCCAAGAACCTGGGACACTTGACGTCTATGGCTACACCTTC. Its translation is CASSQEPGTLDVYGYTF.

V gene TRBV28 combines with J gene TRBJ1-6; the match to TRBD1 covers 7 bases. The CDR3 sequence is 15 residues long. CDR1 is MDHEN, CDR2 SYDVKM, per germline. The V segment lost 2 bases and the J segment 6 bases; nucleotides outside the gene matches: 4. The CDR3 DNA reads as TGTGCCAGCAGTTTAGGGGACAGATTTAATTCACCCCTCCACTTT. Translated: CASSLGDRFNSPLHF.

The CDR3 nucleotides are TGTGCCAGCAGCCTGCCCCCTCAGCCCCAGCATTTT. This sequence encodes CASSLPPQPQHF. The chain is built from TRBV28 and TRBJ1-5, with D unresolved. Trimming pared 6 bases from V and 6 bases from J, leaving 9 bases between. Germline CDR1 reads MDHEN; CDR2 reads SYDVKM. CDR3 size: 12 residues.

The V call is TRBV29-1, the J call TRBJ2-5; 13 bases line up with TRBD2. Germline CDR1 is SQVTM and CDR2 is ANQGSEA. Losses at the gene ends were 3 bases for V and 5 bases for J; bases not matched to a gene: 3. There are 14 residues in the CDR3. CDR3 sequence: CSVERTSGSETQYF. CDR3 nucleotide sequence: TGCAGCGTTGAGCGGACTAGCGGGAGTGAGACCCAGTACTTC.

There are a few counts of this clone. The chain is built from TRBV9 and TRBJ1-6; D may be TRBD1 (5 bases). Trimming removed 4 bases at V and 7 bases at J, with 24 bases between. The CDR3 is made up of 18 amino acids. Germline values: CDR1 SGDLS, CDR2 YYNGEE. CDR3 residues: CASSPEWGPGIRNSPLHF. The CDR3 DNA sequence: TGTGCCAGCAGCCCAGAGTGGGGTCCAGGGATCCGGAATTCACCCCTCCACTTT.

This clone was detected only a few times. CDR3 loop: CASGPTGSSYEQYF. The CDR3 nucleotides are TGTGCTAGTGGCCCGACAGGAAGCTCCTACGAGCAGTACTTC. The chain employs TRBV12-5 and TRBJ2-7, with a possible D match to TRBD1 (6 bases). Germline V gives CDR1 LGHNT, CDR2 FRNRAP. The CDR3 has 14 amino acids. Trimming took off 6 bases at V and 0 bases at J, with 12 bases between the two ends.

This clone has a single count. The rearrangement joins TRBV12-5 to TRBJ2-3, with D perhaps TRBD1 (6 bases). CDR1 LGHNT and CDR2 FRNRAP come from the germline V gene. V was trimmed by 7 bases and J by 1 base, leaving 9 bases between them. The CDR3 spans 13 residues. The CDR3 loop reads CASDSGGTDTQYF. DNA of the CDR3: TGTGCTAGTGATTCAGGGGGCACAGATACGCAGTATTTT.